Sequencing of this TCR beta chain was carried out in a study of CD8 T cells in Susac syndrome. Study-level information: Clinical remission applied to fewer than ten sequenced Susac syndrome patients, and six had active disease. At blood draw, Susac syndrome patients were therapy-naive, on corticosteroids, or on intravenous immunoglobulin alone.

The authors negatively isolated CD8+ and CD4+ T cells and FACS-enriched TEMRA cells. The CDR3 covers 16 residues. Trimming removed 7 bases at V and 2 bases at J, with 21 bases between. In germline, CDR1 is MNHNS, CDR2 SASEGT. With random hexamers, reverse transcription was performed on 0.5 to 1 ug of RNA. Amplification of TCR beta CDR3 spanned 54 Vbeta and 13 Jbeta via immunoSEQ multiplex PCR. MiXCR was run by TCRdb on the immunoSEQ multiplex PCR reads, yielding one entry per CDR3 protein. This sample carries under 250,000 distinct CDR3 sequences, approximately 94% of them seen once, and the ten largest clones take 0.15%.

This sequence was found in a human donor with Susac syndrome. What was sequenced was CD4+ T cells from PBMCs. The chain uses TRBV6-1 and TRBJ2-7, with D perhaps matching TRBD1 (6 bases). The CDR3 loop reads CASNEGVGLGAYEQYF. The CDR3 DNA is TGTGCCAGCAATGAGGGGGTAGGGTTGGGGGCCTACGAGCAGTACTTC.